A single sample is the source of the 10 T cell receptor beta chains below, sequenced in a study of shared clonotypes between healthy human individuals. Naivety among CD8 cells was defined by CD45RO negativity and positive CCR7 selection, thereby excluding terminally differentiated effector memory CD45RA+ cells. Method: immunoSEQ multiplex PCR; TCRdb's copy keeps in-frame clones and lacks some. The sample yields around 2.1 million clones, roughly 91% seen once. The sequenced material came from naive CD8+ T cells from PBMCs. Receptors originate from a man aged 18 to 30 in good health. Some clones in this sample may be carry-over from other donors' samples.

The CDR3 reads CASSRTGGYYEQYF. In DNA, the CDR3 is TGTGCCAGCAGCCGGACGGGGGGGTACTACGAGCAGTACTTC. This chain links TRBV14 with TRBJ2-7; TRBD2 matches at 8 bases. The CDR3 runs 14 residues. The V and J ends lost 4 bases and 3 bases, in that order; junction bases with no gene match: 5. Germline CDR1 SGHDN, CDR2 FVKESK.

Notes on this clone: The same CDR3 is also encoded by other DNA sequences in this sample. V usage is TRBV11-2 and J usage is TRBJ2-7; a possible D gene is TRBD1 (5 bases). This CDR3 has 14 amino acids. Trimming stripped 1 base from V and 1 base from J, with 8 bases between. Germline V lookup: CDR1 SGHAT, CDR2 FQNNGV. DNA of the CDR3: TGTGCCAGCAGCTTAGGTAGGGGTTCCTACGAGCAGTACTTC. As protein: CASSLGRGSYEQYF. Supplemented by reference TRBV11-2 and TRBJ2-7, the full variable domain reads EAGVAQSPRYKIIEKRQSVAFWCNPISGHATLYWYQQILGQGPKLLIQFQNNGVVDDSQLPKDRFSAERLKGVDSTLKIQPAKLEDSAVYLCASSLGRGSYEQYFGPGTRLTVT.

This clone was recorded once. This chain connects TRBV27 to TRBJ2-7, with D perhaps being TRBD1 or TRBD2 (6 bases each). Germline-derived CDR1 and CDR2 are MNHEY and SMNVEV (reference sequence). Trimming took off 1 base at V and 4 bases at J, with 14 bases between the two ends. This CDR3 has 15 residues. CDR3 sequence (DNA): TGTGCCAGCAGTTTATTGTCTACAGGGAGGTACGAGCAGTACTTC. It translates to CASSLLSTGRYEQYF.

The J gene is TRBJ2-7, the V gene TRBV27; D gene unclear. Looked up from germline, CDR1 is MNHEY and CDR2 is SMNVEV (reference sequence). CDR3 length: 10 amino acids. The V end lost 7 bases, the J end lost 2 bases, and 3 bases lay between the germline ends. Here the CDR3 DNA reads TGTGCCAGCACTACCTACGAGCAGTACTTC. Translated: CASTTYEQYF.

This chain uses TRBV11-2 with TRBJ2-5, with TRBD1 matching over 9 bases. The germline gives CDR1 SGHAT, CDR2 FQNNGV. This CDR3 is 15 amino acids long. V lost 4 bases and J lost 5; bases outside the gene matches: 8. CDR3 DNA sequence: TGTGCCAGCAGCTCGGCCACAGGGGGCTTGGAGACCCAGTACTTC. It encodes CASSSATGGLETQYF.

This chain's CDR3 is CASSARITDTQYF. In DNA form, the CDR3 reads TGTGCCAGCAGCGCAAGAATCACAGATACGCAGTATTTT. The V gene is TRBV6-4, the J gene TRBJ2-3; D is unclear. Trimming removed 6 bases at V and 2 bases at J, with 9 bases between. Germline V gene sequence: CDR1 MRHNA, CDR2 SNTAGT. The CDR3 totals 13 residues.

The CDR3 here is CAIRDRPDSNQPQHF. The DNA of the CDR3 is TGTGCCATCAGAGACAGGCCAGATAGCAATCAGCCCCAGCATTTT. The V call is TRBV10-3, the J call TRBJ1-5, with a tentative D call TRBD1 (6 bases). The germline CDR1 and CDR2 sequences are ENHRY and SYGVKD. The germline V and J ends were trimmed by 6 bases and 0 bases, with 12 bases remaining between them. The CDR3 totals 15 residues.

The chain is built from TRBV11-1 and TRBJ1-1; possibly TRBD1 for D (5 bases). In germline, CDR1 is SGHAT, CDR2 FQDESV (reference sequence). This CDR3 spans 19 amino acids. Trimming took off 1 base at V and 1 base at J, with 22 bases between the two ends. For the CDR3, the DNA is TGTGCCAGCAGCTTAGAAAAGATTTGGGGGACGGGCCAGAACACTGAAGCTTTCTTT. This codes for CASSLEKIWGTGQNTEAFF.

This CDR3 reads CASSPRRANTEAFF. In DNA, the CDR3 is TGTGCCAGCAGCCCACGACGTGCAAACACTGAAGCTTTCTTT. The genes are TRBV14 and TRBJ1-1; D not certain. The germline CDR1 and CDR2 sequences are SGHDN and FVKESK. With 4 bases removed from V and 2 bases from J, the gap between germline ends came to 11 bases. CDR3 size: 14 residues. Drawing the rest from reference TRBV14 and TRBJ1-1, the complete variable domain is EAGVTQFPSHSVIEKGQTVTLRCDPISGHDNLYWYRRVMGKEIKFLLHFVKESKQDESGMPNNRFLAERTGGTYSTLKVQPAELEDSGVYFCASSPRRANTEAFFGQGTRLTVV.

In nucleotides, the CDR3 is TGTGCCAGCAGCCGCGGGACAGGGGGCTACAACACTGAAGCTTTCTTT. Translating gives CASSRGTGGYNTEAFF. The rearrangement joins TRBV4-2 to TRBJ1-1; 12 nucleotides match TRBD1. The CDR3 is 16 residues long. Unmatched junction bases numbered 5, after V lost 4 bases and J lost 2 bases. Looked up from germline, CDR1 is LGHNA and CDR2 is YNFKEQ.